This T cell receptor (beta chain) was obtained from a study of blood T cell repertoires in COVID-19. Study information: Collection of acute and convalescent COVID-19 samples took place in the United States, Italy and Spain. The cDNA or gDNA used as material had been derived from T cells, B-cell-depleted T cells, or PBMCs.

Recovery meant two consecutive negative NP/OP PCR tests, professional clearance, or resolved symptoms. As originally analysed: For nucleated cells, counts were estimated from reference gene primer amplification. Repertoires were generated with immunoSEQ multiplex PCR, while TCRdb's copy carries only in-frame clones and drops some. V and J calls and clone size are given by that table; D and trimming were obtained from the DNA. The sample carries 350,000 or so clones, over 75% recorded once. Trimming stripped 1 base from V and 7 bases from J, with 11 bases between. Germline V gene sequence: CDR1 MDHEN, CDR2 SYDVKM. This CDR3 region has 15 residues.

The sample taken for sequencing was PBMCs or T cells enriched from blood (not recorded which). V and J are TRBV28 and TRBJ1-6; D possibly corresponds to TRBD1 (6 bases). This TCR was recovered from a woman in her 30s who had recovered from COVID-19. The CDR3 coding sequence is TGTGCCAGCAGTTTATCGGCAGGGGTAAATTCACCCCTCCACTTT. It is translated as CASSLSAGVNSPLHF.